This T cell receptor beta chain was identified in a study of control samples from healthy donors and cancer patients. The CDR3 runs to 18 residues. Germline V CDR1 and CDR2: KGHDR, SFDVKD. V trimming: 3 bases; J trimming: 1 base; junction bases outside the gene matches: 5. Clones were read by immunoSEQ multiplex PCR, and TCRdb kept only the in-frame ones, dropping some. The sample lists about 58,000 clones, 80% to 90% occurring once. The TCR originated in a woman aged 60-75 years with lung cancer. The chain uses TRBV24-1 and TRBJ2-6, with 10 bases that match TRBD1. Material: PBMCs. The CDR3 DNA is TGTGCCACCAGTGATAGGCGGGACAGGGGATCTGGGGCCAACGTCCTGACTTTC. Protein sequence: CATSDRRDRGSGANVLTF.